This T cell receptor (beta chain) is drawn from a study of molecular identifiers for immune sequencing clone quantification. General study points: Single-cell amounts of spiked Jurkat TCR RNA were reportedly detectable among approximately 1 million naive cells. Highly expanded clone sizes could be underestimated by identical TCR molecules that share a barcode.

This clonotype was seen only a few times. Its target is not known. Library preparation followed earlier protocols using designated TCR primers. Using its own MiXCR run on the PCR reads, TCRdb lists one record per CDR3 protein. The table includes over 600,000 distinct CDR3 sequences, 15% to 20% detected once. Libraries used about 20,000 to 1,100,000 sorted naive CD8 T cells and 10%, 30% or 50% RNA input. There are 15 residues in the CDR3. CDR1 and CDR2 from the germline V gene are SGHDN and FVKESK. Germline trimming cut 3 bases from V and 6 bases from J; bases unmatched to any gene: 10. This sequence originates from a human donor in good health. Some libraries in this study had Jurkat cell RNA spiked in. The chain carries TRBV14 and TRBJ2-7, with 8 bases lining up with TRBD1. Input material: naive CD8+ T cells from blood, with Jurkat cell RNA spiked in. Stated subset: FACS-sorted CD8+CD4-CCR7+CD45RA+ naive T cells. DNA of the CDR3: TGTGCCAGCAGCCACCGCAGGGGGCTAGATATCGAGCAGTACTTC. It is translated as CASSHRRGLDIEQYF.